Included here is one T cell receptor beta chain sequence, with context. The sample comes from a study of blood T cell repertoires in COVID-19. At the level of the study: T cells, B-cell-depleted T cells, or PBMCs provided the cDNA or gDNA that served as material.

The CDR3 extends over 14 amino acids. Per the germline V gene, CDR1 is LGHNA and CDR2 is YNFKEQ. Trimming took 4 bases from V and 0 from J; bases not matched to a gene: 1. Sequencing was performed with immunoSEQ multiplex PCR; in TCRdb, only in-frame clones are kept and a portion is missing. The table includes about 260,000 clones, around nine tenths detected once. Patients at the Seattle site were enrolled during active infection and followed longitudinally. The chain is built from TRBV4-2 and TRBJ2-3; 7 bases line up with TRBD2. The source of this sequence is a woman in her 70s with COVID-19, enrolled during active disease. Sequenced material: peripheral blood. CDR3 residues: CASSRSGSTDTQYF. CDR3 sequence (DNA): TGTGCCAGCAGCCGTAGCGGGAGCACAGATACGCAGTATTTT.